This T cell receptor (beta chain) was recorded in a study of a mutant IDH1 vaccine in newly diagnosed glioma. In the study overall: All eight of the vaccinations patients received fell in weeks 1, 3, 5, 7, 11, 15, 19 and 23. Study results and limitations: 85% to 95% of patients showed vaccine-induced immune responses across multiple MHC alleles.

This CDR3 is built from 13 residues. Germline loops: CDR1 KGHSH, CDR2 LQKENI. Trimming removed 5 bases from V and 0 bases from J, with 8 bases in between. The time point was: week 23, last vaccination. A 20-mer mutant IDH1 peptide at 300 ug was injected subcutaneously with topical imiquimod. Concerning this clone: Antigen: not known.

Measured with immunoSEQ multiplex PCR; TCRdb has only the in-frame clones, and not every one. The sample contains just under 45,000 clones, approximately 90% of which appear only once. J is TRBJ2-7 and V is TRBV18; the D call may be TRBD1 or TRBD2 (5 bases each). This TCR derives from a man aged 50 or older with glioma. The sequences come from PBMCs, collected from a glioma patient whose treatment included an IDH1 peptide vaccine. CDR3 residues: CASSMGDSYEQYF. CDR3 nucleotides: TGTGCCAGCTCAATGGGGGACTCCTACGAGCAGTACTTC.